This TCR beta chain was captured in a study of T-cell memory formation after mild COVID-19 (dated by TCRdb to the early 2020s). Background for the entire study: TCR sequence clusters from the two donors were found to be largely donor specific. In a couple of donors, T-cell clones that expanded and contracted after mild COVID-19 were followed by sequencing TCRalpha and TCRbeta repertoires longitudinally. The cohort comprised two young, previously healthy adult volunteers, one female and one male.

Here is what the overall study found, with its caveats: Some responding clones were detected in pre-infection memory, which suggested that pre-existing cross-reactive memory T cells had joined the SARS-CoV-2 response. Contracting CD4+ clones turned up mainly in the CM and EM memory subsets, whereas EMRA was where CD8+ clones were enriched. Balanced CD4/CD8 phenotypes were observed for clones contracting from day 15 to 85, whereas a bias towards CD4+ was observed for a second wave of clones expanding from day 15 to 37. The second-wave clones that peaked on day 37 were not confirmed to be SARS-CoV-2 specific. Only a couple of mild cases were covered in the study, and larger cohorts including severe cases with pre-infection samples were considered necessary.

Comment on this clonotype: This receptor's antigen is unknown. Base qualities are not provided; no much larger clone lies one nucleotide away.

Ficoll-Paque density gradient centrifugation was used to isolate PBMCs. Sequencer: Illumina NovaSeq 6000. cDNA libraries for TCRalpha and TCRbeta were prepared by 5'RACE using constant-segment primers, with sample barcodes and unique molecular identifiers added. Trizol reagent was used to extract RNA from every sample. The libraries were amplified in two PCR steps, and the second step added a second sample barcode and Illumina TruSeq adapters. Sequencing of the libraries was done on an Illumina NovaSeq, producing 2 x 150 bp paired-end reads. The authors' analysis ran thus. Demultiplexing of reads and collapsing into UMI-guided consensus sequences were performed with migec v1.2.7. Using mixcr v2.1.11, UMI consensuses were aligned to TRA and TRB V and J templates and then assembled into clonotypes. Expanded or contracted clonotypes were those called significant by both edgeR and NoisET, with noise models trained on biological replicates. For edgeR calls, a false discovery rate-adjusted p below 0.01 and a log2 fold-change threshold of 1 were applied. As an exploratory analysis of dynamics, PCA with hierarchical clustering was applied to max-normalized trajectories of the 1000 most abundant clonotypes. Each responding clone was given a CD4 or CD8 phenotype based on the CD4+ and CD8+ repertoires, which had been sequenced separately. The public reads were run again by TCRdb, first through fastp at Q25 and then through MiXCR, and only productive beta chains were kept. Identical CDR3 proteins give one entry, which carries the most common genes and DNA. The V and J calls here are based on TCRdb, not the publication. This sample gives some 97,000 distinct CDR3 sequences in total; around 10% of them show up just once. About 40% of the sample lies in the top ten.

CDR3 length: 14 amino acids, cysteine to phenylalanine. The kept DNA is CDR3 alone, 42 bases in frame from the first base. From the germline V gene, CDR1 is MNHNS and CDR2 is SASEGT. V drops 6 bases and J drops 7 bases, leaving 16 bases in between. This clonotype was obtained from a man aged 18 to 30 who had mild COVID-19 (a few samples of this study predate the infection). The sample titles of this study are shuffled in the database, so cell type and time point are left out; the donor was told from shared clones. The chain employs TRBV6-1 and TRBJ1-5; the D segment could be TRBD1, given 6 matching bases. The sequencing sample was made of PBMCs or a T cell subset sorted from them (not recorded which). The DNA reads as follows: TGTGCCAGCAGAGGGGGGGGGTCGTGGCAGCCCCAGCATTTT. The translation is CASRGGGSWQPQHF.